What follows describes a single TCR beta chain. Its antigen is unidentified. The source of the sample is a study of shared clonotypes between healthy human individuals. Germline assignment: CDR1 SEHNR and CDR2 FQNEAQ (reference sequence). V lost 5 bases to trimming and J lost 4 bases, with 17 bases between them. CDR3 length equals 15 residues. Study outcomes and limitations: Larger richness was generally estimated for naive than memory subsets.

Here immunoSEQ multiplex PCR was the method, and the copy in TCRdb shows in-frame clones only, minus some. This sample has about 2.4 million clones, with over 85% found just once. The specimen was naive CD4+ T cells from PBMCs. The subset here: CD45RA+ positively selected. The clonotype comes from a young man in good health. Some clones in this sample may be carry-over from other donors' samples. The chain carries TRBV7-9 and TRBJ1-2; D perhaps matches TRBD1 (5 bases). Here the CDR3 DNA reads TGTGCCAGCAGCGAGCCCTTGGACACCTCCTATGGCTACACCTTC. Protein product: CASSEPLDTSYGYTF.